This T cell receptor (beta chain) was found in a study of blood T cell repertoires in COVID-19. The J segment lost 1 base and the V segment lost 2 bases, leaving 1 base of the junction unmatched. This CDR3 has 15 residues. Germline CDR1 is SGHAT and CDR2 is FQDESV (reference sequence). Profiling relied on immunoSEQ multiplex PCR, and the TCRdb table lists in-frame clones only, not all of them. The table has tens of thousands of clones, roughly 84% seen once. This chain links TRBV11-1 with TRBJ2-3; 9 nucleotides match TRBD1. This sequence originates from a human donor in a cohort sampled during active COVID-19. The material sequenced was peripheral blood. This CDR3 reads CASSLRQGGTDTQYF. For the CDR3, the DNA is TGTGCCAGCAGCTTACGACAGGGGGGCACAGATACGCAGTATTTT.